The 15 T cell receptor beta chains below were found in one sample sequenced in a study of control samples from healthy donors and cancer patients. The data were produced by immunoSEQ multiplex PCR, yet TCRdb's version contains in-frame clones alone and is incomplete. The repertoire holds 130,000 or so clones, with about 90% as singletons. Sequences were obtained from blood. Receptors originate from a man aged 45-65 years in good health.

V and J are TRBV6-2 or TRBV6-3 and TRBJ1-5; 8 bases are shared with TRBD1. Unmatched junction bases numbered 13, after V lost 3 bases and J lost 6 bases. Germline assignment: CDR1 MNHEY and CDR2 SVGEGT. The CDR3 has 17 residues. CDR3 amino acids: CASSYEGRGPRGQPQHF. In DNA form, the CDR3 reads TGTGCCAGCAGTTATGAGGGCAGGGGGCCTCGGGGTCAGCCCCAGCATTTT.

This clone was picked up one time. The chain employs TRBV2 and TRBJ2-7; 13 bases line up with TRBD2. This CDR3 has 14 amino acids. CDR1 and CDR2 (germline): SNHLY, FYNNEI. Losses at the gene ends were 9 bases for V and 3 bases for J; bases not matched to a gene: 5. This CDR3 reads CASRLAGGIYEQYF. Here the CDR3 DNA reads TGTGCCAGTAGACTAGCGGGGGGCATCTACGAGCAGTACTTC.

V is TRBV28 and J is TRBJ1-2, with unresolved D. Germline lookup yields CDR1 MDHEN and CDR2 SYDVKM. The length of the CDR3 is 13 residues. Trimming took off 5 bases at V and 2 bases at J, with 9 bases between the two ends. CDR3 coding DNA: TGTGCCAGCAGTCCCGGCCCGAACTATGGCTACACCTTC. It translates to CASSPGPNYGYTF.

The table lists this clone with a count of one. This chain joins TRBV5-6 and TRBJ1-6; D remains unclear. V shed 0 bases and J shed 4 bases, with 8 bases lying between them. Germline values: CDR1 SGHDT, CDR2 YYEEEE. The CDR3 covers 15 residues. CDR3 protein: CASSLVGQYNSPLHF. The CDR3 DNA is TGTGCCAGCAGCTTGGTAGGGCAGTATAATTCACCCCTCCACTTT.

The gene calls are TRBV29-1 and TRBJ1-1, with TRBD1 matching 8 bases. V lost 1 base to trimming and J lost 1 base; unmatched junction nucleotides: 8. The CDR3 is 16 amino acids. Germline CDR1 and CDR2: SQVTM and ANQGSEA. The CDR3 sequence: CSVEGAPGTGNTEAFF. The DNA of the CDR3 is TGCAGCGTTGAAGGTGCCCCCGGGACAGGGAACACTGAAGCTTTCTTT.

V usage is TRBV27 and J usage is TRBJ2-7, with 7 bases that match TRBD1. V lost 4 bases to trimming and J lost 3 bases; unmatched junction nucleotides: 12. The CDR3 is 16 amino acids. The V gene's germline CDR1 is MNHEY and CDR2 SMNVEV (reference sequence). CDR3 residues: CASSSSSGTVGYEQYF. The CDR3 nucleotides read TGTGCCAGCAGTTCATCCTCCGGGACAGTCGGCTACGAGCAGTACTTC.

V gene TRBV9 combines with J gene TRBJ2-1; D not certain. The germline V gene has CDR1 SGDLS and CDR2 YYNGEE. Deletions cut 0 bases from V and 9 bases from J, with 10 bases between. The CDR3 runs 13 residues. DNA of the CDR3: TGTGCCAGCAGCGTAGGAACAAGACTTGAGCAGTTCTTC. It yields the protein CASSVGTRLEQFF.

The chain carries TRBV3-1 (or the pseudogene TRBV3-2) and TRBJ1-2, with a possible D match to TRBD1 (6 bases). The CDR3 runs to 12 residues. The germline V gene has CDR1 LGHDT and CDR2 YNNKEL (reference sequence). V dropped 4 bases and J dropped 3 bases, with 6 bases sitting between them. CDR3 nucleotides: TGTGCCAGCAGCCCAGGGGACTATGGCTACACCTTC. Amino acid sequence: CASSPGDYGYTF.

The rearrangement uses TRBV7-8 and TRBJ1-4; 7 positions agree with TRBD1. This CDR3 comprises 14 residues. Germline trimming cut 1 base from V and 8 bases from J; bases unmatched to any gene: 4. Germline loops: CDR1 SGHVS, CDR2 FQNEAQ. CDR3 in amino acids: CASSLGGGVEKLFF. CDR3 DNA: TGTGCCAGCAGCTTAGGAGGGGGCGTCGAAAAACTGTTTTTT.

V is TRBV30 and J is TRBJ2-2; no firm D call. Per germline, CDR1 GTSNPN and CDR2 SVGIG (reference sequence). CDR3 length: 17 residues. V shed 5 bases and J shed 4 bases, with 23 bases lying between them. The DNA for the CDR3 is TGTGCCTGGGGGTTCTTATATAGATCGGGCTTCACCGGGGAGCTGTTTTTT. Translated, it gives CAWGFLYRSGFTGELFF.

The chain employs TRBV7-6 and TRBJ1-1, with D possibly matching TRBD1 (5 bases). There are 15 residues in the CDR3. Germline loops: CDR1 SGHVS, CDR2 FNYEAQ. Trimming removed 4 bases at V and 5 bases at J, with 17 bases between. The CDR3 is CASSSRGVENTEAFF. For the CDR3, the DNA is TGTGCCAGCAGCTCTAGGGGCGTAGAGAATACTGAAGCTTTCTTT.

This CDR3 reads CASRLQGIAINSNQPQHF. The CDR3 region has the DNA TGTGCCAGCAGGCTACAGGGAATTGCAATCAATAGCAATCAGCCCCAGCATTTT. This chain uses TRBV27 with TRBJ1-5; a possible D gene is TRBD1 (6 bases). The V end was cut by 6 bases, the J end by 0 bases, with 21 bases between. Germline CDR1 reads MNHEY; CDR2 reads SMNVEV (reference sequence). The CDR3 runs 18 residues.

The rearrangement links TRBV3-1 (or the pseudogene TRBV3-2) to TRBJ2-2; TRBD2 matches at 11 bases. The J segment lost 4 bases and the V segment lost 1 base, leaving 5 bases of the junction unmatched. From germline, CDR1 is LGHDT and CDR2 YNNKEL (reference sequence). CDR3 size: 17 residues. CDR3: CASSQARTSGFTGELFF. DNA of the CDR3: TGTGCCAGCAGCCAAGCGAGGACTAGCGGGTTCACCGGGGAGCTGTTTTTT.

The V gene is TRBV9, the J gene TRBJ2-7, with 9 bases that match TRBD1. Germline V CDR1 and CDR2: SGDLS, YYNGEE. The V segment lost 3 bases and the J segment 2 bases; nucleotides outside the gene matches: 3. The CDR3 sequence is 14 residues long. This CDR3 reads CASSEGDRAYEQYF. CDR3 coding DNA: TGTGCCAGCAGCGAGGGGGACAGGGCCTACGAGCAGTACTTC.

The rearrangement uses TRBV7-2 and TRBJ1-1; D ambiguous. From germline, CDR1 is SGHTA and CDR2 FQGNSA. The CDR3 is made up of 14 amino acids. V was shortened by 0 bases and J by 5 bases, with 10 bases between the two germline ends. The CDR3 bases are TGTGCCAGCAGCTTAGCCCGAAAATGGACTGAAGCTTTCTTT. This sequence encodes CASSLARKWTEAFF.